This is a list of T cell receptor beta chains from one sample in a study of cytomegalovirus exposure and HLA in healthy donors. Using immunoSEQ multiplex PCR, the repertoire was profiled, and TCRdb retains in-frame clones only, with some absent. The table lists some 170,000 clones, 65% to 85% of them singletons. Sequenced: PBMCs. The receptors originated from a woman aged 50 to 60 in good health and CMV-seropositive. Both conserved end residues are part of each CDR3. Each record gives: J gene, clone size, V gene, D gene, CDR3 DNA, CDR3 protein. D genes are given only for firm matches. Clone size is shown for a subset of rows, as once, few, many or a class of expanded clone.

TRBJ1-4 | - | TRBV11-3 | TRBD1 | TGTGCCAGCAGCTTGGGGCCGGGACAGGATGAAAAACTGTTTTTT | CASSLGPGQDEKLFF
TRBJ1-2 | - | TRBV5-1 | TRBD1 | TGCGCCAGCGGACCGACCGGGACAGGGGTGGGTGGCTACACCTTC | CASGPTGTGVGGYTF
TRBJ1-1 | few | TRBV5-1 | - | TGCGCCAGCAGCTTTTCCGAGGCCTACACTGAAGCTTTCTTT | CASSFSEAYTEAFF
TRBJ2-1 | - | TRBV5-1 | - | TGCGCCAGCAGCTTTCGGGGGGCCCCGGGTGAGCAGTTCTTC | CASSFRGAPGEQFF
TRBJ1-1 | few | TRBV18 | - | TGTGCCAGCTCACCACGAGGAGGGGAAGACACTGAAGCTTTCTTT | CASSPRGGEDTEAFF
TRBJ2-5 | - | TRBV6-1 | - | TGTGCCAGCGGTAAGGGGCAGGGAGAGACCCAGTACTTC | CASGKGQGETQYF
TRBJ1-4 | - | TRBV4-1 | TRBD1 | TGCGCCAGCAGCCAGCCGGGGGGACAGGGAGAAGAAAAACTGTTTTTT | CASSQPGGQGEEKLFF
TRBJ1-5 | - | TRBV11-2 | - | TGTGCCAGCAGCTCCGCAGGGGTAGGGCAGCCCCAGCATTTT | CASSSAGVGQPQHF
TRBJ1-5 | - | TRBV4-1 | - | TGCGCCAGCAGCCAAGAATTTCGAGGAGCAAGGCATTTT | CASSQEFRGARHF
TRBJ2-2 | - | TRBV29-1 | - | TGCAGCGTTAACCCCAGGAACACCGGGGAGCTGTTTTTT | CSVNPRNTGELFF
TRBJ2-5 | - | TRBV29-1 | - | TGCAGCACCCAACCTGCCCGGGACTTTCAAGAGACCCAGTACTTC | CSTQPARDFQETQYF
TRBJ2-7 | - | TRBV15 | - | TGTGCCACCAGCGCCCAAAAGCTTTTCGGTTACGAGCAGTACTTC | CATSAQKLFGYEQYF
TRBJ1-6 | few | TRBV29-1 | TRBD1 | TGCAGCGCACGACAGGGCTTTAATTCACCCCTCCACTTT | CSARQGFNSPLHF
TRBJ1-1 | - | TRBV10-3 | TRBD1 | TGTGCCACCCAGACAGGGGAGGCGACTGAAGCTTTCTTT | CATQTGEATEAFF
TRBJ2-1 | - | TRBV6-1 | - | TGTGCCAGCAGTGAAGTGGGGGGACTCGGCTCCTACAATGAGCAGTTCTTC | CASSEVGGLGSYNEQFF
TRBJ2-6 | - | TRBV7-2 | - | TGTGCCAGCAGCTTAACCAGGGACACTGGGGCCAACGTCCTGACTTTC | CASSLTRDTGANVLTF
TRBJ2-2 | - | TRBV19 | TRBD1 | TGTGCCAGTAGTATACAGGGGGTGACCGGGGAGCTGTTTTTT | CASSIQGVTGELFF
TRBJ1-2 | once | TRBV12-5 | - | TGTGCTAGTGGTTCAGGGATTGGGTATGGCTACACCTTC | CASGSGIGYGYTF
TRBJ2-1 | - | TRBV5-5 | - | TGTGCCAGCAGCCCCTTTTCTCAAACTTCCAATGAGCAGTTCTTC | CASSPFSQTSNEQFF
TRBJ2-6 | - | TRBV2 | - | TGTGCCAGCAGACGACAGGGGGCCAACGTCCTGACTTTC | CASRRQGANVLTF
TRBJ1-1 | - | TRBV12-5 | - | TGTGCTAGTGGTCCCGAGGGTACTGAAGCTTTCTTT | CASGPEGTEAFF
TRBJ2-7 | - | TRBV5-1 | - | TGCGCCAGCAGCCGGGACTCAGCCTACGAGCAGTACTTC | CASSRDSAYEQYF
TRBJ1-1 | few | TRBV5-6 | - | TGTGCCAGCAGCCAATTGGGAGTAGATACTGAAGCTTTCTTT | CASSQLGVDTEAFF
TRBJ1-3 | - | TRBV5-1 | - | TGCGCCAGCTCGATGAGCACTCCTGGAAACACCATATATTTT | CASSMSTPGNTIYF
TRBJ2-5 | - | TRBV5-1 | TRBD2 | TGCGCCAGCAGCTTGGGGACTAGCGGGGGGAAAGAGACCCAGTACTTC | CASSLGTSGGKETQYF
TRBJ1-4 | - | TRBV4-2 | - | TGTGCCAGCAGCCAAGATTGGGGAGGTGACGAAAAACTGTTTTTT | CASSQDWGGDEKLFF
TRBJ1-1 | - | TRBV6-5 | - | TGTGCCAGCAAGTACGAAAAGACAGGTGAAGCTTTCTTT | CASKYEKTGEAFF
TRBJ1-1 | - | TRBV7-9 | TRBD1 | TGTGCCAGCAGCTTGACAGGGGTACGGACTGAAGCTTTCTTT | CASSLTGVRTEAFF
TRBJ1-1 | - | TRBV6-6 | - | TGTGCCAGCAGTTTAACAGCGAACACTGAAGCTTTCTTT | CASSLTANTEAFF
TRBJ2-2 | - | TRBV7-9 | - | TGTGCCAGCAGCTTTAGTGGGCAAACGAACACCGGGGAGCTGTTTTTT | CASSFSGQTNTGELFF
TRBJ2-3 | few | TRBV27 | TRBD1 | TGTGCCAGCAGTTTAGGGACAGGGCATCATACGCAGTATTTT | CASSLGTGHHTQYF
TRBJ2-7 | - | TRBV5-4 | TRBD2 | TGTGCCACCGCGGGGGGGGGACTAGCGGGAGCCTACGAGCAGTACTTC | CATAGGGLAGAYEQYF
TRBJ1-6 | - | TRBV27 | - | TGTGCCAGCAAGGGGGGGCTAGTGTATAATTCACCCCTCCACTTT | CASKGGLVYNSPLHF
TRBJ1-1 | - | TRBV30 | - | TGTGCCTGGAGTGTACACAGCATGAACACTGAAGCTTTCTTT | CAWSVHSMNTEAFF
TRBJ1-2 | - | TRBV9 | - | TGTGCCAGCAGCGCACGGGGGGATCCCTATGGCTACACCTTC | CASSARGDPYGYTF
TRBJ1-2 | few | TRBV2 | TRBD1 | TGTGCCAGCAGTGGGACAGGGTGGGCTGGCTACACCTTC | CASSGTGWAGYTF
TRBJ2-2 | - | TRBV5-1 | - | TGCGCCAGCAGCACGACAGAGAACACCGGGGAGCTGTTTTTT | CASSTTENTGELFF